Listed here are 6 T cell receptor beta chains from one sample, sequenced in a study of technical replicates of blood from a few donors. The method was immunoSEQ multiplex PCR; TCRdb's version includes in-frame clones alone and lacks a portion of them. The repertoire holds roughly 83,000 clones, just over 90% seen once, with about 0.27% in the top ten. The sample consisted of T cells isolated from PBMCs. The receptors come from a human donor in good health.

The rearrangement links TRBV7-6 to TRBJ2-7; TRBD2 matches 9 bases. The V gene's germline CDR1 is SGHVS and CDR2 FNYEAQ. The V gene end was trimmed by 3 bases and the J gene end by 6 bases; junction bases not matched to a gene: 12. The CDR3 sequence is 16 residues long. CDR3 nucleotides: TGTGCCAGCAGCTTCGCGGAGGGACTAGCCGCGGTCGAGCAGTACTTC. It encodes CASSFAEGLAAVEQYF.

The chain couples TRBV23-1 to TRBJ2-7; the D gene is possibly TRBD2 (5 bases). TRBV23-1 is assigned to the ORF class and has an uncertain function. The CDR3 is 14 amino acids. V dropped 5 bases and J dropped 4 bases, with 15 bases sitting between them. In DNA, the CDR3 is TGCGCCAGCAGTGAGCCCCGGGGATATTACGAGCAGTACTTC. Its translation: CASSEPRGYYEQYF.

This clone was recorded only once. This chain joins TRBV20-1 and TRBJ2-1, with D tentatively TRBD2 (6 bases). V lost 2 bases and J 12 bases, leaving 8 bases between the germline ends. Germline V CDR1 and CDR2: DFQATT, SNEGSKA (reference sequence). This CDR3 has 10 residues. CDR3 region: CSARRGLQFF. CDR3 in DNA: TGCAGTGCTAGACGGGGGTTGCAGTTCTTC.

The chain recombines TRBV6-1 with TRBJ2-7; TRBD1 is a possible D gene (6 bases). CDR1 and CDR2 (germline): MNHNS, SASEGT. The CDR3 contains 14 residues. Trimming pared 3 bases from V and 1 base from J, leaving 10 bases between. The CDR3 DNA follows: TGTGCCAGCAGTGAGAGGGGGAATTCCTACGAGCAGTACTTC. This codes for CASSERGNSYEQYF.

This chain links TRBV6-5 with TRBJ1-1; D remains unclear. V was trimmed by 8 bases and J by 1 base, leaving 5 bases between them. The CDR3 length is 11 residues. Germline loops: CDR1 MNHEY, CDR2 SVGAGI. DNA for the CDR3: TGTGCCAGCCGACAGAACACTGAAGCTTTCTTT. Translating gives CASRQNTEAFF.

The genes are TRBV7-8 and TRBJ1-2; unclear D gene. There are 14 residues in the CDR3. Trimming stripped 1 base from V and 2 bases from J, with 8 bases between. The germline CDR1 and CDR2 sequences are SGHVS and FQNEAQ. The CDR3 nucleotides are TGTGCCAGCAGCTTAGTGCCGGTGAACTATGGCTACACCTTC. It yields the protein CASSLVPVNYGYTF.